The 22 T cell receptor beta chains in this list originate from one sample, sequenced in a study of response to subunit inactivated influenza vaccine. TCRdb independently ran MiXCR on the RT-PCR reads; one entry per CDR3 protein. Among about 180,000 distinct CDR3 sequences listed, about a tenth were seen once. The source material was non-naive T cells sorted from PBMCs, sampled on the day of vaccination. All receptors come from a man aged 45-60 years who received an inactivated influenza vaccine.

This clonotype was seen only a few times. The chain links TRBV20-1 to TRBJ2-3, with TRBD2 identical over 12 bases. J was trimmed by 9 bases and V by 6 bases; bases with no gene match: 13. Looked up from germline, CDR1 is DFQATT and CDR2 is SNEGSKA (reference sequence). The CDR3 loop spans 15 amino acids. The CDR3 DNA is TGCAGTGCCGAGCCCCTAGCGGGAGGGCCGGAGACGCAGTATTTT. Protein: CSAEPLAGGPETQYF.

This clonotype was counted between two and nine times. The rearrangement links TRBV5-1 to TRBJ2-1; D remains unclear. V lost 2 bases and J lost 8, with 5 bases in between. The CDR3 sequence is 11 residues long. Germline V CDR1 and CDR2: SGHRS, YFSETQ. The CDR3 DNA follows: TGCGCCAGCAGCTTCCAATATGAGCAGTTCTTC. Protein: CASSFQYEQFF. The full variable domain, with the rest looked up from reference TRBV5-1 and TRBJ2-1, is KAGVTQTPRYLIKTRGQQVTLSCSPISGHRSVSWYQQTPGQGLQFLFEYFSETQRNKGNFPGRFSGRQFSNSRSEMNVSTLELGDSALYLCASSFQYEQFFGPGTRLTVL.

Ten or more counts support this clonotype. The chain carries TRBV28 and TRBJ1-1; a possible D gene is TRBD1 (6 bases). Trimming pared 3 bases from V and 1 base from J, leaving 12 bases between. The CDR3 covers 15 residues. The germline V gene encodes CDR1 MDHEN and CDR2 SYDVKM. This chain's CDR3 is CASSLRGVSNTEAFF. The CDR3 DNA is TGTGCCAGCAGTTTGAGGGGGGTATCGAACACTGAAGCTTTCTTT.

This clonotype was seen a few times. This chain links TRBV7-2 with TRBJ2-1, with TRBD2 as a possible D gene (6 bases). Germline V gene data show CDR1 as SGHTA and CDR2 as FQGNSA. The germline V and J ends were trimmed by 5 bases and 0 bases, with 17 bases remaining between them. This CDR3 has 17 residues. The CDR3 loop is CASSRRVAGSSYNEQFF. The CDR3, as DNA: TGTGCCAGCAGCCGGCGGGTTGCGGGAAGCTCCTACAATGAGCAGTTCTTC. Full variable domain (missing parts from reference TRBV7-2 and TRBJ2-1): GAGVSQSPSNKVTEKGKDVELRCDPISGHTALYWYRQSLGQGLEFLIYFQGNSAPDKSGLPSDRFSAERTGGSVSTLTIQRTQQEDSAVYLCASSRRVAGSSYNEQFFGPGTRLTVL.

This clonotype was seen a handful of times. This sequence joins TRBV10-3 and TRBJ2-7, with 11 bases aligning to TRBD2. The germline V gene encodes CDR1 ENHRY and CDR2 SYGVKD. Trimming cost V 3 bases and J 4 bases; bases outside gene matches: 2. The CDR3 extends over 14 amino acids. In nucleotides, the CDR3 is TGTGCCATCAGTGACGGGACTAGCGGATACGAGCAGTACTTC. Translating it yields CAISDGTSGYEQYF.

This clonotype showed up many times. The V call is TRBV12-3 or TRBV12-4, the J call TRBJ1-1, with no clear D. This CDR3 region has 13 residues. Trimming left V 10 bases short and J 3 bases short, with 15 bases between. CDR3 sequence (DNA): TGTGCCACCGCAGCCGGCCTATACACTGAAGCTTTCTTT. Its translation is CATAAGLYTEAFF.

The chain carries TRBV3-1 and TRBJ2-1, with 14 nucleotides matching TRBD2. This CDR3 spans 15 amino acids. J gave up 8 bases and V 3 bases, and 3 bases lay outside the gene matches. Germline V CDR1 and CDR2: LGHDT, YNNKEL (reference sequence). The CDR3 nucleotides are TGTGCCAGCAGCCAGGGGACTAGCGGGAGCTATGAGCAGTTCTTC. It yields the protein CASSQGTSGSYEQFF.

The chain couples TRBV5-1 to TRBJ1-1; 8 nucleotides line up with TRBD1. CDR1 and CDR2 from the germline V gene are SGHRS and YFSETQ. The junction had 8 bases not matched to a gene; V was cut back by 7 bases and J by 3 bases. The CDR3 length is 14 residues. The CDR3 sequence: CASGQGGGDTEAFF. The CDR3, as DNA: TGCGCCAGCGGACAGGGAGGGGGAGACACTGAAGCTTTCTTT.

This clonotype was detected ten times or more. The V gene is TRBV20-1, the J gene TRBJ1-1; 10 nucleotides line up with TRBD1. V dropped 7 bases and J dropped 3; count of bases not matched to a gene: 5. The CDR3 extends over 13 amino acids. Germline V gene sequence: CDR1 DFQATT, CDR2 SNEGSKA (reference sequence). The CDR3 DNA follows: TGCAGTGGCCCGGACAGGGGGTACACTGAAGCTTTCTTT. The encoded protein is CSGPDRGYTEAFF.

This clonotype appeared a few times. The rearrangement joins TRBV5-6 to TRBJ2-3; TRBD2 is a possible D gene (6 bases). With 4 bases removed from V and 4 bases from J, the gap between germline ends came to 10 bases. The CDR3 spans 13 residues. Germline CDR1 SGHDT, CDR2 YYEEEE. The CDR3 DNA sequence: TGTGCCAGCAGCCCGGAGGGGTCAGATACGCAGTATTTT. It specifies CASSPEGSDTQYF.

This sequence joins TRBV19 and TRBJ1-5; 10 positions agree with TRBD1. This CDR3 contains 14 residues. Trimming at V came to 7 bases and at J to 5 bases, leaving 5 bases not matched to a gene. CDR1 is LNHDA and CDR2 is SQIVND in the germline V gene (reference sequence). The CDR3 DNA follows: TGTGCCAGTAATCGACAGGGGGCGTATCAGCCCCAGCATTTT. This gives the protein CASNRQGAYQPQHF.

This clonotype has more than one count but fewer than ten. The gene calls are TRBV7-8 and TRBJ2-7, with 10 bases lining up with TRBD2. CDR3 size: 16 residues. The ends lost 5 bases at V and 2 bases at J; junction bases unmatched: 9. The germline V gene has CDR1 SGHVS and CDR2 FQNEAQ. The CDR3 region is CASSLGSGRAPYEQYF. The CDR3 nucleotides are TGTGCCAGCAGCCTGGGGAGCGGGAGGGCTCCCTACGAGCAGTACTTC.

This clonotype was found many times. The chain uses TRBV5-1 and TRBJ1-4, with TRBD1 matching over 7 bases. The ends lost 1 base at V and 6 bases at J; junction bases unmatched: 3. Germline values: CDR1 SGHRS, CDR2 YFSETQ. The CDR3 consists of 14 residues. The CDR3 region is CASSLTGDHEKLFF. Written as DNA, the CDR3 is TGCGCCAGCAGCTTGACAGGGGACCATGAAAAACTGTTTTTT.

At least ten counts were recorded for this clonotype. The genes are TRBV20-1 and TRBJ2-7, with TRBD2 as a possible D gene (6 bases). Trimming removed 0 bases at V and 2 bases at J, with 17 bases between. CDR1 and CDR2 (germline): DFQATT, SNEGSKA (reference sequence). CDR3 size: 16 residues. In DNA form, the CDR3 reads TGCAGTGCTAGAGATCTTATGGGGAGGTACACCTACGAGCAGTACTTC. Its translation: CSARDLMGRYTYEQYF.

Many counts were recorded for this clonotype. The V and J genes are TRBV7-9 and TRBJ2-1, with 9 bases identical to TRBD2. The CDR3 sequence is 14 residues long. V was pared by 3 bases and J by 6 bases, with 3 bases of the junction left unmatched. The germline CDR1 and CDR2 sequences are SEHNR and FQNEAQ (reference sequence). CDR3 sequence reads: CASSFAGGSNEQFF. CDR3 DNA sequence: TGTGCCAGCAGCTTCGCGGGAGGGTCCAATGAGCAGTTCTTC.

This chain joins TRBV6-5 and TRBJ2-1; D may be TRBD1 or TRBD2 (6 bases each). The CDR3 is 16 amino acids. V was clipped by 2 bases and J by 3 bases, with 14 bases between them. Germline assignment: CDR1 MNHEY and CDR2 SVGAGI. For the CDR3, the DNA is TGTGCCAGCAGTTACGGGGGGCGCTTCGACTACAATGAGCAGTTCTTC. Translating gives CASSYGGRFDYNEQFF.

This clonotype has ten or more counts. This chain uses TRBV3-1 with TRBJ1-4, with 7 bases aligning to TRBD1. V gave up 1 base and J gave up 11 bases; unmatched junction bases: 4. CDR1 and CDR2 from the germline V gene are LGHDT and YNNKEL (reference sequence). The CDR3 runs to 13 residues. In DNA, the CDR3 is TGTGCCAGCAGCCAAGGCAGGGGGTATAAACTGTTTTTT. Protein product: CASSQGRGYKLFF.

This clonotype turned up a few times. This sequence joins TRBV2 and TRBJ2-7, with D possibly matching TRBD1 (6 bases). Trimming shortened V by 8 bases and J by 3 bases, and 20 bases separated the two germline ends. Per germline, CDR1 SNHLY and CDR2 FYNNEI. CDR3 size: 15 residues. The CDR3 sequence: CASVLMVQGNYEQYF. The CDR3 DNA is TGTGCCAGCGTTCTGATGGTGCAGGGGAACTACGAGCAGTACTTC. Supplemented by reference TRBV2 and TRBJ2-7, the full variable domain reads EPEVTQTPSHQVTQMGQEVILRCVPISNHLYFYWYRQILGQKVEFLVSFYNNEISEKSEIFDDQFSVERPDGSNFTLKIRSTKLEDSAMYFCASVLMVQGNYEQYFGPGTRLTVT.

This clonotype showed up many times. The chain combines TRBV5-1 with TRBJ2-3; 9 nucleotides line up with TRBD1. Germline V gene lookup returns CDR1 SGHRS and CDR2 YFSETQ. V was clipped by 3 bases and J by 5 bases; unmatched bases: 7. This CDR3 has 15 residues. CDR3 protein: CASSSNRGRKDTQYF. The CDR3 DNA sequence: TGCGCCAGCAGCTCGAACAGGGGGCGGAAAGATACGCAGTATTTT.

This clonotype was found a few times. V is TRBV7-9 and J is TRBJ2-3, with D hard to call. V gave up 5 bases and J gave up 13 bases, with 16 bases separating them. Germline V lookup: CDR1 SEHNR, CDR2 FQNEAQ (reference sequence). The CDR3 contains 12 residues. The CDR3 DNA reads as TGTGCCAGCAGCCTCCGTGAGTTCGCCGAGTATTTT. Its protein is CASSLREFAEYF. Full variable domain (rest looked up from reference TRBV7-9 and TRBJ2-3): DTGVSQNPRHKITKRGQNVTFRCDPISEHNRLYWYRQTLGQGPEFLTYFQNEAQLEKSRLLSDRFSAERPKGSFSTLEIQRTEQGDSAMYLCASSLREFAEYFGPGTRLTVL.

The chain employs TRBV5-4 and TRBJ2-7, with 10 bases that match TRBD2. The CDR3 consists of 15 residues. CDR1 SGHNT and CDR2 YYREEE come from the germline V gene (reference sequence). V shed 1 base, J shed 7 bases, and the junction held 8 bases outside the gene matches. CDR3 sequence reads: CASSLSLAGASEQYF. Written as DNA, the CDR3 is TGTGCCAGCAGCTTGAGCCTAGCGGGAGCAAGTGAGCAGTACTTC.

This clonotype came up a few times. The CDR3 is CASSVEWGGYEQFF. The CDR3 region has the DNA TGTGCCAGCAGCGTAGAATGGGGGGGGTATGAGCAGTTCTTC. The rearrangement joins TRBV9 to TRBJ2-1; 7 nucleotides line up with TRBD2. CDR1 and CDR2 (germline): SGDLS, YYNGEE. The junction had 5 bases not matched to a gene; V was cut back by 0 bases and J by 8 bases. There are 14 residues in the CDR3.